Shown below are 27 T cell receptor beta chains from a single sample sequenced in a study of shared T cell receptors in the human thymus (dated by TCRdb to about 2021). Libraries were prepared through the immunoSEQ multiplex PCR assay. TCRdb obtained this table from immuneACCESS and retained in-frame rearrangements with V and J assigned. These tables miss some clones; where compared with another copy, unresolved V genes account for less than half of the shortfall, and the remainder is unexplained. For this sample there are 450,000 to 650,000 clones; around 78% appear just once. More than 0.01% of the sample is in the top ten clones. This sample also belongs to another study, concerning human thymus T cells.

Source material: thymocytes. The receptors shown here come from a boy under two years old with a congenital heart defect. Donor details come from another sample of the same person, matched by shared clones.

V and J are TRBV2 and TRBJ2-2; D gene ambiguous. The germline gives CDR1 SNHLY, CDR2 FYNNEI. The CDR3 consists of 16 residues. V shed 3 bases and J shed 3 bases, with 14 bases lying between them. The CDR3 loop is CASSEGSRHYTGELFF. CDR3 nucleotides: TGTGCCAGCAGTGAGGGCTCCAGACACTACACCGGGGAGCTGTTTTTT. Full variable domain (outside the CDR3, taken from reference TRBV2 and TRBJ2-2): EPEVTQTPSHQVTQMGQEVILRCVPISNHLYFYWYRQILGQKVEFLVSFYNNEISEKSEIFDDQFSVERPDGSNFTLKIRSTKLEDSAMYFCASSEGSRHYTGELFFGEGSRLTVL.

With respect to this clone: A junction boundary mismatches the germline segment, possibly from a read error. The gene calls are TRBV20-1 and TRBJ2-1, with TRBD2 matching 7 bases. The CDR3 covers 11 residues. Germline values: CDR1 DFQATT, CDR2 SNEGSKA (reference sequence). Here the CDR3 reads CSARPPGGRIF. The DNA for the CDR3 is TGCAGTGCTAGACCCCCGGGAGGCAGGATCTTC.

This chain joins TRBV5-8 and TRBJ1-1; maybe TRBD1 (6 bases). This CDR3 is 13 amino acids long. The V gene lost 5 bases and the J gene lost 6 bases, with 14 bases spanning the gap. Germline CDR1 is SGHTS and CDR2 is YDEGEE. This CDR3 is CASRSRGASEAFF. CDR3 in DNA: TGTGCCAGCAGATCCCGGGGGGCCTCTGAAGCTTTCTTT.

The chain carries TRBV6-5 and TRBJ2-1, with TRBD2 matching over 14 bases. The CDR3 extends over 15 amino acids. V shed 8 bases, J shed 1 base, and the junction held 1 base outside the gene matches. Germline-derived CDR1 and CDR2 are MNHEY and SVGAGI. CDR3 in amino acids: CASGTSGSSYNEQFF. CDR3 nucleotides: TGTGCCAGCGGGACTAGCGGGAGTTCCTACAATGAGCAGTTCTTC.

This chain joins TRBV28 and TRBJ2-3; TRBD2 aligns across 7 bases. This CDR3 contains 14 residues. Germline CDR1 is MDHEN and CDR2 is SYDVKM. The J segment lost 2 bases and the V segment lost 8 bases, leaving 7 bases of the junction unmatched. The CDR3 loop reads CASCGLADTDTQYF. The CDR3, as DNA: TGTGCCAGCTGCGGGCTAGCGGACACAGATACGCAGTATTTT.

The genes are TRBV4-2 and TRBJ2-3; 10 nucleotides match TRBD2. V lost 4 bases to trimming and J lost 7 bases; unmatched junction nucleotides: 8. Germline CDR1 reads LGHNA; CDR2 reads YNFKEQ. This CDR3 is 15 amino acids long. CDR3 amino acids: CASSPRLAGVHTQYF. CDR3 DNA sequence: TGTGCCAGCAGCCCCCGGCTAGCGGGAGTACATACGCAGTATTTT.

J is TRBJ1-2 and V is TRBV7-9, with TRBD1 as a possible D gene (6 bases). The germline V gene has CDR1 SEHNR and CDR2 FQNEAQ (reference sequence). The CDR3 totals 17 residues. Between the trimmed V and J ends, which lost 3 bases and 2 bases, there was a span of 19 bases. CDR3 amino acids: CASSLGRNTGINYGYTF. The CDR3 nucleotides are TGTGCCAGCAGCTTGGGTAGGAATACAGGGATAAACTATGGCTACACCTTC.

This chain connects TRBV29-1 to TRBJ2-3; 13 bases map to TRBD2. The CDR3 totals 16 residues. Germline-derived CDR1 and CDR2 are SQVTM and ANQGSEA. Germline trimming cut 1 base from V and 6 bases from J; bases unmatched to any gene: 7. As DNA, the CDR3 is TGCAGCGTTGAAGGAACTAGCGGGAGGGCCAGGGATACGCAGTATTTT. It specifies CSVEGTSGRARDTQYF.

The sample holds one count of this clone. The chain joins TRBV7-2 to TRBJ2-5, with D unclear. CDR3 length: 12 amino acids. The germline V gene has CDR1 SGHTA and CDR2 FQGNSA. Trimming removed 5 bases from V and 3 bases from J, with 7 bases in between. DNA of the CDR3: TGTGCCAGCAGCCTCTCCGAAGAGACCCAGTACTTC. The encoded protein is CASSLSEETQYF.

The chain links TRBV13 to TRBJ2-7, with 9 nucleotides matching TRBD1. From germline, CDR1 is PRHDT and CDR2 FYEKMQ (reference sequence). V dropped 4 bases and J dropped 2; count of bases not matched to a gene: 9. This CDR3 region has 16 residues. The CDR3 spells CASSSHGTGNPYEQYF. The CDR3 DNA reads as TGTGCCAGCAGCTCACACGGGACAGGGAATCCCTACGAGCAGTACTTC.

In its sample, this clone was seen a few times. The rearrangement links TRBV5-1 to TRBJ1-3; perhaps TRBD1 as D (5 bases). V was pared by 4 bases and J by 2 bases, with 13 bases between. The germline CDR1 and CDR2 sequences are SGHRS and YFSETQ. The CDR3 contains 15 residues. The CDR3 nucleotides read TGCGCCAGCAGCCCTAGGATGGGGCCTGGAAACACCATATATTTT. Its translation: CASSPRMGPGNTIYF.

V gene TRBV11-1 combines with J gene TRBJ2-2; D perhaps matches TRBD2 (6 bases). CDR1 is SGHAT and CDR2 is FQDESV in the germline V gene (reference sequence). This CDR3 comprises 18 residues. With 5 bases removed from V and 2 bases from J, the gap between germline ends came to 21 bases. This CDR3 is CASSPSTAERVNTGELFF. The CDR3 nucleotides are TGTGCCAGCAGCCCTAGCACTGCTGAGCGGGTAAACACCGGGGAGCTGTTTTTT.

This clone appeared a few times. The rearrangement links TRBV7-2 to TRBJ2-7, with TRBD2 matching 7 bases. The CDR3 has 15 residues. The V and J ends lost 2 bases and 2 bases, in that order; junction bases with no gene match: 6. From germline, CDR1 is SGHTA and CDR2 FQGNSA. The CDR3 region has the DNA TGTGCCAGCAGCTTACTTTGGGGGACTACCTACGAGCAGTACTTC. This encodes CASSLLWGTTYEQYF. Full variable domain (outside the CDR3, taken from reference TRBV7-2 and TRBJ2-7): GAGVSQSPSNKVTEKGKDVELRCDPISGHTALYWYRQSLGQGLEFLIYFQGNSAPDKSGLPSDRFSAERTGGSVSTLTIQRTQQEDSAVYLCASSLLWGTTYEQYFGPGTRLTVT.

The chain is built from TRBV5-1 and TRBJ2-7; D may be TRBD1 (6 bases). V lost 0 bases and J 5 bases, leaving 15 bases between the germline ends. Germline CDR1 SGHRS, CDR2 YFSETQ. The CDR3 is 15 amino acids. CDR3 sequence reads: CASSLGGGANHEQYF. In DNA form, the CDR3 reads TGCGCCAGCAGCTTGGGTGGGGGCGCAAACCACGAGCAGTACTTC.

The V and J genes are TRBV14 and TRBJ2-1; the match to TRBD2 covers 16 bases. CDR1 SGHDN and CDR2 FVKESK come from the germline V gene. V was clipped by 5 bases and J by 0 bases; unmatched bases: 7. This CDR3 contains 19 residues. The CDR3 nucleotides read TGTGCCAGCAGCTGGGGACTAGCGGGAGGGGGCTCCTCCTACAATGAGCAGTTCTTC. Encoded protein: CASSWGLAGGGSSYNEQFF.

The V gene is TRBV7-9, the J gene TRBJ2-7, with TRBD2 identical over 8 bases. This CDR3 is built from 15 residues. The V gene's germline CDR1 is SEHNR and CDR2 FQNEAQ (reference sequence). Losses at the gene ends were 5 bases for V and 9 bases for J; bases not matched to a gene: 15. CDR3 bases: TGTGCCAGCAGCCAAGATGCTAGCGGGTTGCTAGGGCAGTACTTC. It is translated as CASSQDASGLLGQYF.

V gene TRBV10-3 combines with J gene TRBJ2-1; tentative D call: TRBD2 (5 bases). CDR1 is ENHRY and CDR2 is SYGVKD in the germline V gene. V lost 10 bases and J 7 bases, leaving 17 bases between the germline ends. This CDR3 is 13 amino acids long. The CDR3 nucleotides are TGTGCCAACTCGGTCGCGGGTATAAATGAGCAGTTCTTC. Amino acid sequence: CANSVAGINEQFF.

The genes are TRBV6-1 and TRBJ1-5; 8 bases align to TRBD1. This CDR3 has 17 residues. The junction had 11 bases not matched to a gene; V was cut back by 1 base and J by 6 bases. Germline V lookup: CDR1 MNHNS, CDR2 SASEGT. CDR3 nucleotide sequence: TGTGCCAGCAGTGAAGGTCCCACAGGGGGAATAAGTCAGCCCCAGCATTTT. Translated: CASSEGPTGGISQPQHF.

The chain combines TRBV5-1 with TRBJ2-7; possible D gene TRBD2, 5 bases. Trimming cost V 4 bases and J 3 bases, with 17 bases left between them. Germline-derived CDR1 and CDR2 are SGHRS and YFSETQ. The CDR3 length is 15 residues. The CDR3 coding sequence is TGCGCCAGCAGCCTAGGACTCCATGCGCTCTACGAGCAGTACTTC. Translating gives CASSLGLHALYEQYF.

The chain employs TRBV19 and TRBJ2-1; TRBD2 aligns across 8 bases. The germline CDR1 and CDR2 sequences are LNHDA and SQIVND (reference sequence). The CDR3 contains 13 residues. The trim removed 1 base at V and 10 bases at J, leaving 3 bases unmatched. The CDR3 loop is CASSIGTSREQFF. CDR3 nucleotides: TGTGCCAGTAGTATAGGGACTAGCCGGGAGCAGTTCTTC. The full variable domain, in which reference TRBV19 and TRBJ2-1 provide the parts outside the CDR3, is DGGITQSPKYLFRKEGQNVTLSCEQNLNHDAMYWYRQDPGQGLRLIYYSQIVNDFQKGDIAEGYSVSREKKESFPLTVTSAQKNPTAFYLCASSIGTSREQFFGPGTRLTVL.

The chain links TRBV28 to TRBJ2-5, with 8 bases matching TRBD1. Per germline, CDR1 MDHEN and CDR2 SYDVKM. After removal of 4 bases from V and 7 bases from J, the junction contained 11 bases not matched to a gene. The CDR3 contains 15 residues. The CDR3 DNA sequence: TGTGCCAGCAGTTGGACAGGGCACGCTGGGGGGACCCAGTACTTC. It specifies CASSWTGHAGGTQYF.

The chain uses TRBV15 and TRBJ2-7; D may be TRBD2 (6 bases). CDR1 is LNHNV and CDR2 is YYDKDF in the germline V gene (reference sequence). Trimming left V 3 bases short and J 2 bases short, with 20 bases between. This CDR3 has 17 residues. The CDR3 here is CATSSLHPRDFAYEQYF. In nucleotides, the CDR3 is TGTGCCACCAGCAGTCTACACCCCCGGGACTTTGCCTACGAGCAGTACTTC.

The gene calls are TRBV6-5 and TRBJ2-7, with 8 nucleotides matching TRBD1. Germline V gives CDR1 MNHEY, CDR2 SVGAGI. The CDR3 is 15 residues long. Losses at the gene ends were 2 bases for V and 5 bases for J; bases not matched to a gene: 8. CDR3 residues: CASSYRQGPLDEQYF. The DNA for the CDR3 is TGTGCCAGCAGTTACAGACAGGGGCCCCTCGACGAGCAGTACTTC.

The chain couples TRBV5-1 to TRBJ1-1; D possibly corresponds to TRBD1 (5 bases). The CDR3 has 17 amino acids. CDR1 is SGHRS, CDR2 YFSETQ, per germline. The germline V and J ends were trimmed by 1 base and 0 bases, with 16 bases remaining between them. In DNA, the CDR3 is TGCGCCAGCAGCTTGAAGGGGATGGGGAGGCTGAACACTGAAGCTTTCTTT. The encoded protein is CASSLKGMGRLNTEAFF.

This chain links TRBV4-2 with TRBJ2-7; D is unclear. Trimming took off 0 bases at V and 0 bases at J, with 6 bases between the two ends. Germline CDR1 and CDR2: LGHNA and YNFKEQ. The CDR3 loop spans 14 amino acids. CDR3 amino acids: CASSQERSSYEQYF. The CDR3 DNA reads TGTGCCAGCAGCCAAGAGCGAAGCTCCTACGAGCAGTACTTC.

The chain joins TRBV7-9 to TRBJ1-1; 7 bases fit TRBD1. Germline CDR1 is SEHNR and CDR2 is FQNEAQ (reference sequence). J was trimmed by 0 bases and V by 5 bases; bases with no gene match: 9. There are 16 residues in the CDR3. The CDR3 sequence: CASSRTGPFMNTEAFF. In DNA, the CDR3 is TGTGCCAGCAGCCGGACAGGACCTTTTATGAACACTGAAGCTTTCTTT.

The chain has TRBV4-1 and TRBJ2-7, with TRBD2 as a possible D gene (7 bases). Germline V CDR1 and CDR2: MGHRA, YSYEKL. This CDR3 has 17 residues. V lost 5 bases and J lost 2, with 22 bases in between. CDR3 sequence: CASSTRGGRGGTYEQYF. The DNA of the CDR3 is TGCGCCAGCAGCACGAGGGGGGGCAGGGGAGGCACCTACGAGCAGTACTTC.